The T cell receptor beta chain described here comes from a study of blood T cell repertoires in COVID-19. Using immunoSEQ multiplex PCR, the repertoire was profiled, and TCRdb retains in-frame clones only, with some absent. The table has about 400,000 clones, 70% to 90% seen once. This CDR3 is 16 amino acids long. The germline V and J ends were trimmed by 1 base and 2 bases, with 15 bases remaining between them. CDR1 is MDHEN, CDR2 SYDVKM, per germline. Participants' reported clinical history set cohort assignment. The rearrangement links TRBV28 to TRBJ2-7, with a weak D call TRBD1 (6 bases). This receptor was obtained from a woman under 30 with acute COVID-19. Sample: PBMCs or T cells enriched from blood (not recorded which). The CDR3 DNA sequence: TGTGCCAGCAGTTTATACACAGGGTCAAACCCCTACGAGCAGTACTTC. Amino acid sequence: CASSLYTGSNPYEQYF.